A single sample gave rise to the 31 T cell receptor beta chains below, sequenced in a study of T cells after yellow fever vaccination. Each CDR3 protein gets one entry after TCRdb re-called the 5' RACE reads with MiXCR. Here the sample spans about 260,000 distinct CDR3 sequences, over 10% being singletons. The material was CD4+ T cells sorted from PBMCs, obtained 45 days after the yellow fever booster vaccination. Every receptor here comes from a man younger than 40 who received the YFV17D yellow fever vaccine.

This clonotype was picked up a small number of times. V is TRBV27 and J is TRBJ2-7, with 7 bases identical to TRBD1. The CDR3 runs to 14 residues. Trimming at V came to 6 bases and at J to 2 bases, leaving 7 bases not matched to a gene. Looked up from germline, CDR1 is MNHEY and CDR2 is SMNVEV (reference sequence). The CDR3 is CASSSRQGTYEQYF. The DNA of the CDR3 is TGTGCCAGCAGCTCCAGACAGGGCACCTACGAGCAGTACTTC.

The rearrangement joins TRBV15 to TRBJ2-5; maybe TRBD1 (6 bases). CDR1 is LNHNV and CDR2 is YYDKDF in the germline V gene (reference sequence). V was pared by 2 bases and J by 4 bases, with 11 bases between. The CDR3 totals 14 residues. CDR3 sequence (DNA): TGTGCCACCAGCAGACCAGGGGCAACAGAGACCCAGTACTTC. Translation gives CATSRPGATETQYF.

This clonotype occurred a few times. The genes are TRBV19 and TRBJ2-1; 8 bases align to TRBD2. CDR1 LNHDA and CDR2 SQIVND come from the germline V gene (reference sequence). Trimming took 6 bases from V and 3 from J; bases not matched to a gene: 10. CDR3 length: 16 amino acids. CDR3 in DNA: TGTGCCAGTAGCGGACCCGGAAGCGGGAGCTACAATGAGCAGTTCTTC. It yields the protein CASSGPGSGSYNEQFF. The entire variable domain, with the rest obtained from reference TRBV19 and TRBJ2-1, is as follows: DGGITQSPKYLFRKEGQNVTLSCEQNLNHDAMYWYRQDPGQGLRLIYYSQIVNDFQKGDIAEGYSVSREKKESFPLTVTSAQKNPTAFYLCASSGPGSGSYNEQFFGPGTRLTVL.

V gene TRBV10-3 combines with J gene TRBJ2-2, with TRBD2 identical over 9 bases. CDR3 length equals 16 residues. J lost 7 bases, V lost 4 bases, and 10 bases had no gene match. CDR1 ENHRY and CDR2 SYGVKD come from the germline V gene. Written as DNA, the CDR3 is TGTGCCATCAGTGCAGACCTAGCGGGAATTGGCGGGGAGCTGTTTTTT. As protein: CAISADLAGIGGELFF.

The sample holds a few counts of this clonotype. The chain couples TRBV27 to TRBJ2-7, with D unresolved. This CDR3 contains 13 residues. V lost 3 bases, J lost 1 base, and 7 bases lay in between. Germline values: CDR1 MNHEY, CDR2 SMNVEV (reference sequence). The CDR3: CASSFERSYEQYF. In DNA, the CDR3 is TGTGCCAGCAGTTTTGAGAGATCCTACGAGCAGTACTTC.

V and J are TRBV15 and TRBJ2-1; 11 positions agree with TRBD2. J lost 5 bases, V lost 0 bases, and 9 bases had no gene match. This CDR3 has 18 amino acids. CDR1 and CDR2 from the germline V gene are LNHNV and YYDKDF (reference sequence). The CDR3 coding sequence is TGTGCCACCAGCAGAGATGGCCACGGGACTAGCGGAAACAATGAGCAGTTCTTC. Encoded protein: CATSRDGHGTSGNNEQFF. The full variable domain, rest sourced from reference TRBV15 and TRBJ2-1, is DAMVIQNPRYQVTQFGKPVTLSCSQTLNHNVMYWYQQKSSQAPKLLFHYYDKDFNNEADTPDNFQSRRPNTSFCFLDIRSPGLGDTAMYLCATSRDGHGTSGNNEQFFGPGTRLTVL.

DNA of the CDR3: TGTGCCAGCAGCTTAATGCGGTCTGGTGGGGCCAACGTCCTGACTTTC. This codes for CASSLMRSGGANVLTF. This chain joins TRBV11-2 and TRBJ2-6; D not certain. V was trimmed by 2 bases and J by 3 bases, leaving 11 bases between them. Germline CDR1 SGHAT, CDR2 FQNNGV. This CDR3 spans 16 amino acids. The variable domain in full, completed from reference TRBV11-2 and TRBJ2-6, reads EAGVAQSPRYKIIEKRQSVAFWCNPISGHATLYWYQQILGQGPKLLIQFQNNGVVDDSQLPKDRFSAERLKGVDSTLKIQPAKLEDSAVYLCASSLMRSGGANVLTFGAGSRLTVL.

This clonotype came up a few times. The J gene is TRBJ2-2, the V gene TRBV5-1, with D perhaps TRBD1 or TRBD2 (5 bases each). V was pared by 2 bases and J by 5 bases, with 10 bases between. This CDR3 comprises 14 residues. The germline V gene has CDR1 SGHRS and CDR2 YFSETQ. The CDR3 spells CASSFRDATGELFF. DNA for the CDR3: TGCGCCAGCAGCTTCCGGGACGCAACCGGGGAGCTGTTTTTT.

The chain is built from TRBV7-2 and TRBJ1-1, with 7 bases identical to TRBD1. This CDR3 contains 15 residues. V dropped 1 base and J dropped 4; count of bases not matched to a gene: 6. Germline V CDR1 and CDR2: SGHTA, FQGNSA. CDR3 coding DNA: TGTGCCAGCAGCTTAGAACAGGGGAGGACCACTGAAGCTTTCTTT. This gives the protein CASSLEQGRTTEAFF.

V is TRBV5-1 and J is TRBJ2-7, with 10 bases fitting TRBD1. Trimming removed 2 bases from V and 5 bases from J; junction bases left unmatched: 4. The germline gives CDR1 SGHRS, CDR2 YFSETQ. The length of the CDR3 is 14 residues. This CDR3 reads CASSLTGTGDEQYF. The CDR3 nucleotides read TGCGCCAGCAGCTTAACCGGGACAGGGGACGAGCAGTACTTC.

The chain employs TRBV15 and TRBJ1-1, with D possibly TRBD1 on 6 matching bases. The germline gives CDR1 LNHNV, CDR2 YYDKDF (reference sequence). V gave up 0 bases and J gave up 5 bases, with 13 bases separating them. CDR3 size: 15 residues. The CDR3 loop reads CATSRDSQGRTEAFF. The DNA of the CDR3 is TGTGCCACCAGCAGAGATTCTCAGGGGCGGACTGAAGCTTTCTTT. Full variable domain (rest looked up from reference TRBV15 and TRBJ1-1): DAMVIQNPRYQVTQFGKPVTLSCSQTLNHNVMYWYQQKSSQAPKLLFHYYDKDFNNEADTPDNFQSRRPNTSFCFLDIRSPGLGDTAMYLCATSRDSQGRTEAFFGQGTRLTVV.

V and J are TRBV20-1 and TRBJ1-1; tentatively, D is TRBD1 (6 bases). Trimming stripped 6 bases from V and 5 bases from J, with 22 bases between. CDR3 length equals 15 residues. Germline-derived CDR1 and CDR2 are DFQATT and SNEGSKA (reference sequence). CDR3 in DNA: TGCAGTGCCGCGGAGGTAAACGCGGGGGCAACTGAAGCTTTCTTT. Translation: CSAAEVNAGATEAFF.

This clonotype was observed a few times. The chain combines TRBV7-9 with TRBJ2-1, with D uncertain. CDR1 is SEHNR and CDR2 is FQNEAQ in the germline V gene (reference sequence). Trimming took off 5 bases at V and 0 bases at J, with 11 bases between the two ends. The CDR3 consists of 15 residues. The chain's CDR3 is CASSPNTNSYNEQFF. For the CDR3, the DNA is TGTGCCAGCAGCCCAAACACCAACTCCTACAATGAGCAGTTCTTC.

This clonotype was recorded a few times. The rearrangement links TRBV7-9 to TRBJ1-3; D gene unclear. Trimming left V 8 bases short and J 0 bases short, with 8 bases between. Germline CDR1 reads SEHNR; CDR2 reads FQNEAQ (reference sequence). The CDR3 covers 13 residues. The CDR3 bases are TGTGCCAGCGCCCTCAACTCTGGAAACACCATATATTTT. Its translation is CASALNSGNTIYF.

Ten or more counts support this clonotype. Written as DNA, the CDR3 is TGTGCCAGCTCCGCACAGGGGGTTCACTACGAGCAGTACTTC. Protein sequence: CASSAQGVHYEQYF. This chain links TRBV18 with TRBJ2-7; TRBD1 matches 8 bases. The CDR3 is 14 residues long. The V gene's germline CDR1 is KGHSH and CDR2 LQKENI. V lost 6 bases and J lost 3; bases outside the gene matches: 7.

V is TRBV11-2 and J is TRBJ2-7; 7 bases are a match to TRBD2. This CDR3 spans 14 amino acids. Per the germline V gene, CDR1 is SGHAT and CDR2 is FQNNGV. The V segment lost 5 bases and the J segment 7 bases; nucleotides outside the gene matches: 11. The CDR3 spells CASSPGWLGGEQYF. The DNA for the CDR3 is TGTGCCAGCAGCCCGGGGTGGCTGGGAGGGGAGCAGTACTTC.

This clonotype was seen a few times. This chain joins TRBV5-4 and TRBJ2-1; 9 bases are shared with TRBD1. Unmatched junction bases numbered 4, after V lost 0 bases and J lost 3 bases. Looked up from germline, CDR1 is SGHNT and CDR2 is YYREEE (reference sequence). The length of the CDR3 is 16 residues. This chain's CDR3 is CASSLATGGGYNEQFF. The CDR3 bases are TGTGCCAGCAGCTTGGCCACAGGGGGCGGCTACAATGAGCAGTTCTTC.

This clonotype appeared a few times. This chain connects TRBV7-2 to TRBJ2-7; 8 nucleotides line up with TRBD1. CDR1 and CDR2 (germline): SGHTA, FQGNSA. The CDR3 is made up of 15 amino acids. J gave up 3 bases and V 2 bases, and 6 bases lay outside the gene matches. CDR3 amino acids: CASSLFGTGNYEQYF. CDR3 nucleotides: TGTGCCAGCAGCTTATTCGGGACAGGAAACTACGAGCAGTACTTC.

The J gene is TRBJ2-5, the V gene TRBV7-2; D remains unclear. The V gene's germline CDR1 is SGHTA and CDR2 FQGNSA. The CDR3 contains 13 residues. The ends were cut back, 5 bases at V and 5 bases at J, with 12 bases in the middle. CDR3 in amino acids: CASSLQDGETQYF. In DNA, the CDR3 is TGTGCCAGCAGCCTCCAGGACGGGGAGACCCAGTACTTC.

The chain carries TRBV29-1 and TRBJ1-1; D not resolved. Trimming stripped 7 bases from V and 5 bases from J, with 23 bases between. The CDR3 loop spans 15 amino acids. Germline V gives CDR1 SQVTM, CDR2 ANQGSEA. CDR3 residues: CSAGKLAGVGTEAFF. The DNA of the CDR3 is TGCAGCGCTGGGAAGTTAGCCGGCGTAGGAACTGAAGCTTTCTTT.

This clonotype showed up many times. J is TRBJ2-7 and V is TRBV11-2; no clear D gene. In germline, CDR1 is SGHAT, CDR2 FQNNGV. The CDR3 sequence is 13 residues long. V was shortened by 2 bases and J by 0 bases, with 5 bases between the two germline ends. The CDR3 DNA sequence: TGTGCCAGCAGCTTACTTCACTCCTACGAGCAGTACTTC. Translation gives CASSLLHSYEQYF. The full variable domain, with the rest looked up from reference TRBV11-2 and TRBJ2-7, is EAGVAQSPRYKIIEKRQSVAFWCNPISGHATLYWYQQILGQGPKLLIQFQNNGVVDDSQLPKDRFSAERLKGVDSTLKIQPAKLEDSAVYLCASSLLHSYEQYFGPGTRLTVT.

This chain uses TRBV5-4 with TRBJ2-7; perhaps D is TRBD1 or TRBD2 (5 bases each). The germline V gene has CDR1 SGHNT and CDR2 YYREEE (reference sequence). Trimming cost V 4 bases and J 0 bases, with 11 bases left between them. The CDR3 is made up of 14 amino acids. CDR3 residues: CASSTRDGSYEQYF. Here the CDR3 DNA reads TGTGCCAGCAGCACCCGGGACGGCTCCTACGAGCAGTACTTC.

This clonotype came up a few times. The genes are TRBV15 and TRBJ2-5; D unresolved. There are 14 residues in the CDR3. Germline V gene sequence: CDR1 LNHNV, CDR2 YYDKDF (reference sequence). V was cut by 0 bases and J by 2 bases, with 7 bases left in between. The CDR3 is CATSRDPQQETQYF. Here the CDR3 DNA reads TGTGCCACCAGCAGAGACCCCCAGCAAGAGACCCAGTACTTC.

This chain connects TRBV29-1 to TRBJ2-1; 10 nucleotides align to TRBD2. CDR1 is SQVTM, CDR2 ANQGSEA, per germline. This CDR3 spans 15 amino acids. With V trimmed by 7 bases and J by 4 bases, 10 bases remained unmatched. CDR3 sequence: CSATEREGRYNEQFF. In DNA form, the CDR3 reads TGCAGCGCAACCGAGCGGGAGGGCCGTTACAATGAGCAGTTCTTC.

This clonotype was seen many times. J is TRBJ2-1 and V is TRBV20-1; 9 positions match TRBD2. With 3 bases clipped from V and 2 bases from J, the junction kept 5 bases outside the gene matches. The CDR3 is 15 amino acids. CDR1 and CDR2 (germline): DFQATT, SNEGSKA (reference sequence). CDR3 DNA: TGCAGTGCTAGGGTAGCGGGAGTGACCTACAATGAGCAGTTCTTC. Translation gives CSARVAGVTYNEQFF.

The chain has TRBV4-2 and TRBJ2-1; D possibly uses TRBD1 or TRBD2 (5 bases each). V lost 4 bases and J lost 4, with 14 bases in between. This CDR3 comprises 15 residues. Germline assignment: CDR1 LGHNA and CDR2 YNFKEQ. The CDR3 bases are TGTGCCAGCAGCCTAGGGGCTAGCAGATACAATGAGCAGTTCTTC. The encoded protein is CASSLGASRYNEQFF.

This clonotype was found a few times. This sequence joins TRBV20-1 and TRBJ2-7; D is uncertain. Trimming removed 7 bases from V and 6 bases from J, with 16 bases in between. This CDR3 contains 12 residues. Germline CDR1 reads DFQATT; CDR2 reads SNEGSKA (reference sequence). CDR3 sequence: CSVSGQIPEQYF. CDR3 coding DNA: TGCAGTGTTTCTGGGCAGATCCCCGAGCAGTACTTC.

The CDR3 DNA is TGTGCCACCAGTGACCCGGGACATCTCCCAGGGACCCAGTACTTC. Its protein product is CATSDPGHLPGTQYF. The genes are TRBV24-1 and TRBJ2-5; maybe TRBD1 (6 bases). This CDR3 region has 15 residues. V lost 4 bases and J 7 bases, leaving 18 bases between the germline ends. Germline V lookup: CDR1 KGHDR, CDR2 SFDVKD.

The DNA of the CDR3 is TGCGCCAGCAGTGAAGGTAGCGGGGTCTCTGGGGCCAACGTCCTGACTTTC. It translates to CASSEGSGVSGANVLTF. The V gene is TRBV10-2, the J gene TRBJ2-6; TRBD2 agrees at 8 bases. The V gene's germline CDR1 is WSHSY and CDR2 SAAADI. The trim removed 3 bases at V and 0 bases at J, leaving 4 bases unmatched. There are 17 residues in the CDR3.

In this sample, this clonotype turned up a few times. V usage is TRBV20-1 and J usage is TRBJ2-7, with TRBD1 identical over 7 bases. V dropped 6 bases and J dropped 0; count of bases not matched to a gene: 11. The CDR3 totals 15 residues. Germline values: CDR1 DFQATT, CDR2 SNEGSKA (reference sequence). In nucleotides, the CDR3 is TGCAGTGCAAGTTTCCCCGGGACAGCCTCCTACGAGCAGTACTTC. Its protein product is CSASFPGTASYEQYF.

There are many counts of this clonotype. The chain couples TRBV12-3 or TRBV12-4 to TRBJ2-5; no clear D gene. V lost 0 bases and J lost 3, with 5 bases in between. There are 13 residues in the CDR3. CDR3 protein: CASSLAHEETQYF. The CDR3 bases are TGTGCCAGCAGTTTAGCGCACGAAGAGACCCAGTACTTC.